The entry below describes one T cell receptor beta chain. This sample stems from a study of blood T cell repertoires in COVID-19. TCRdb's table, derived via immunoSEQ multiplex PCR, lists solely in-frame clones and lacks some. This table has 60,000 to 95,000 clones, roughly 90% appearing once. Germline CDR1 SGHTA, CDR2 FQGNSA. CDR3 length: 18 amino acids. Trimming took 1 base from V and 0 from J; bases not matched to a gene: 8. The source material was peripheral blood. This clonotype originated in an elderly woman with active or convalescent COVID-19. The chain is built from TRBV7-2 and TRBJ2-7, with 11 bases fitting TRBD2. CDR3 DNA sequence: TGTGCCAGCAGCTTAGTTACTAGCGGGGGTGTCAGCTCCTACGAGCAGTACTTC. Translated: CASSLVTSGGVSSYEQYF.